This is a list of T cell receptor beta chains from one sample in a study of blood T cell repertoires in COVID-19. Sequencing used immunoSEQ multiplex PCR; TCRdb keeps in-frame clones, though not all of them. Counted here are roughly 52,000 clones, roughly 80% occurring once; the ten biggest clones make up roughly 6.4%. Sequenced: peripheral blood. These receptors were obtained from a human donor in a cohort sampled during active or convalescent COVID-19. CDR3s include the opening cysteine and the closing phenylalanine or tryptophan. A D gene is named only where the DNA matches it firmly. The listing skips clone size in some rows; elsewhere it reads once, few, many or a size class.

V gene,J gene,D gene,clone size,CDR3 DNA,CDR3 protein
TRBV12-1,TRBJ2-6,-,-,TGTGCCAGCAGCTGGTTTGGGGGCCGAGACTCTGGGGCCAACGTCCTGACTTTC,CASSWFGGRDSGANVLTF
TRBV4-1,TRBJ1-2,TRBD1,-,TGCGCCAGCAGCCAAGCTCCGGGACAGGGGCGCCTTAACTATGGCTACACCTTC,CASSQAPGQGRLNYGYTF
TRBV7-9,TRBJ2-2,-,few,TGTGCCAGCAGCCCCAGCAGAAGGACTAACACCGGGGAGCTGTTTTTT,CASSPSRRTNTGELFF
TRBV7-9,TRBJ1-4,TRBD1,-,TGTGCCAGCAGCTTAGGGGACAGGGGTGCGAATGAAAAACTGTTTTTT,CASSLGDRGANEKLFF
TRBV9,TRBJ2-5,TRBD1,-,TGTGCCAGCAGCGTGGGACAGGGAAGGGAAGAGACCCAGTACTTC,CASSVGQGREETQYF
TRBV11-2,TRBJ2-7,-,-,TGTGCCAGCAGCCCCGGGGGAACTCTCTCCTACGAGCAGTACTTC,CASSPGGTLSYEQYF
TRBV19,TRBJ1-3,TRBD1,-,TGTGCCAGTAAGACAGGGGGCGAGCCTGGAAACACCATATATTTT,CASKTGGEPGNTIYF
TRBV3-1/TRBV3-2,TRBJ1-4,-,-,TGTGCCAGCAGCCAAGACCCAGCAACTAATGAAAAACTGTTTTTT,CASSQDPATNEKLFF
TRBV11-2,TRBJ1-3,TRBD1,-,TGTGCCAGCAGCTTAGGGGACAGGGCCTCTGGAAACACCATATATTTT,CASSLGDRASGNTIYF
TRBV7-2,TRBJ2-7,-,-,TGTGCCAGCAGCTCGCGGACCCCAGGGACCTACGAGCAGTACTTC,CASSSRTPGTYEQYF
TRBV6-5,TRBJ2-7,-,-,TGTGCCAGCAGTTACTCCCCCAGGGCTAACGAGCAGTACTTC,CASSYSPRANEQYF
TRBV4-3,TRBJ2-2,TRBD2,-,TGCGCCAGCAGCCGAGACATCATAGCGGGGGGTCGGGAGCTGTTTTTT,CASSRDIIAGGRELFF
TRBV27,TRBJ1-2,-,-,TGTGCCAGCAGTTTATCGCTAGCGCAGGCGAGGGGCTACACCTTC,CASSLSLAQARGYTF
TRBV24-1,TRBJ2-2,-,-,TGTGCCACCAGTGATGGGGGGACTCGCCTCACCGGGGAGCTGTTTTTT,CATSDGGTRLTGELFF
TRBV18,TRBJ1-1,TRBD1,-,TGTGCCAGCTCACGGGGACAGGTATCATGGGAAGCTTTCTTT,CASSRGQVSWEAFF
TRBV4-1,TRBJ2-2,-,-,TGCGCCAGCAGCCAAGACCCAGGGGCCGGGGAGCTGTTTTTT,CASSQDPGAGELFF
TRBV18,TRBJ2-3,-,-,TGTGCCAGCTCACCACCGACCGGGGGTGCTAGCACAGATACGCAGTATTTT,CASSPPTGGASTDTQYF
TRBV6-5,TRBJ1-2,-,-,TGTGCCAGCAGTCCTTCCACAGGGAGCTATGGCTACACCTTC,CASSPSTGSYGYTF
TRBV2,TRBJ1-6,TRBD1,-,TGTGCCAGCAACCCGGGACAGGCAGATTCACCCCTCCACTTT,CASNPGQADSPLHF
TRBV29-1,TRBJ2-2,-,-,TGCAGCGTTGAGACTGCCTGGAACACCGGGGAGCTGTTTTTT,CSVETAWNTGELFF
TRBV6-5,TRBJ2-7,-,-,TGTGCCAGCAGTTACCCGGGACTGGGGGACCACGAGCAGTACTTC,CASSYPGLGDHEQYF
TRBV6-2/TRBV6-3,TRBJ2-7,-,-,TGTGCCAGCAGTCGGGGATACGAGCAGTACTTC,CASSRGYEQYF
TRBV7-2,TRBJ2-4,TRBD2,-,TGTGCCAGCAGCTTAGTGCTAGCGGGGGGACAAAACATTCAGTACTTC,CASSLVLAGGQNIQYF
TRBV10-3,TRBJ1-3,TRBD1,-,TGTGCCACCTCGGACAGGGACTCTGGAAACACCATATATTTT,CATSDRDSGNTIYF
TRBV7-2,TRBJ1-2,-,-,TGTGCCAGCAGCTTAGGTCGAGAGGATCCTTATGGCTACACCTTC,CASSLGREDPYGYTF
TRBV19,TRBJ2-5,-,once,TGTGCCAGTAGTATTTCATCCGGGACACAAAGACAAGAGACCCAGTACTTC,CASSISSGTQRQETQYF
TRBV6-5,TRBJ1-2,-,-,TGTGCCAGCAGGTCGGACAGTCCCACTAACTATGGCTACACCTTC,CASRSDSPTNYGYTF
TRBV2,TRBJ2-5,TRBD1,-,TGTGCCAGCATCTCAGGGGGCTTCGAGACCCAGTACTTC,CASISGGFETQYF
TRBV4-1,TRBJ2-7,TRBD2,-,TGCGCCAGCAGCCAAGACGTTGCTAGCGGGGGAAAGAGCTCCTACGAGCAGTACTTC,CASSQDVASGGKSSYEQYF
TRBV5-1,TRBJ2-4,-,-,TGCGCCAGCAGCTTGAACGTACCGGGAAACATTCAGTACTTC,CASSLNVPGNIQYF
TRBV19,TRBJ1-2,TRBD1,-,TGTGCCAGTAGTCCTTCCGGACAGGGGGCTAACTATGGCTACACCTTC,CASSPSGQGANYGYTF
TRBV2,TRBJ1-6,TRBD1,-,TGTGCCAGCAGACCGGGACAGGGATATTCACCCCTCCACTTT,CASRPGQGYSPLHF
TRBV6-5,TRBJ1-2,-,-,TGTGCCAGCACGACAGGCGGAGGATTCTATGGCTACACCTTC,CASTTGGGFYGYTF
TRBV12-3/TRBV12-4,TRBJ2-3,-,-,TGTGCCAGCAGTTTCGGTTACAGGGATACGCAGTATTTT,CASSFGYRDTQYF
TRBV5-5,TRBJ2-1,TRBD2,few,TGTGCCAGCAGCCCTCTAGCGGCGGTAAATGAGCAGTTCTTC,CASSPLAAVNEQFF
TRBV5-4,TRBJ2-2,TRBD1,-,TGTGCCAGCAGCTCGGGGACAGGGACGAACACCGGGGAGCTGTTTTTT,CASSSGTGTNTGELFF
TRBV27,TRBJ1-1,-,-,TGTGCCAGCAGTTCAAAACCACCAGGGTCCTCCGAAGCTTTCTTT,CASSSKPPGSSEAFF
TRBV5-1,TRBJ2-5,-,once,TGCGCCAGCAGCTTGGGAATCCCAGGGTTGCAAGAGACCCAGTACTTC,CASSLGIPGLQETQYF
TRBV9,TRBJ2-2,-,-,TGTGCCAGCAGCGTTCAGGGGTACGGCACCGGGGAGCTGTTTTTT,CASSVQGYGTGELFF
TRBV6-5,TRBJ2-1,TRBD2,-,TGTGCCAGCAGTAGAAACGGGGGGGCAGATGAGCAGTTCTTC,CASSRNGGADEQFF
TRBV10-3,TRBJ1-1,-,-,TGTGCCATCAGTGGGGGACTTACTACGATGAACACTGAAGCTTTCTTT,CAISGGLTTMNTEAFF
TRBV10-3,TRBJ2-2,TRBD2,-,TGTGCCCTCTCAGAAGGCGGGGGGGCGGCGAACACCGGGGAGCTGTTTTTT,CALSEGGGAANTGELFF
TRBV12-5,TRBJ1-4,TRBD1,-,TGTGCTAGTGGTTTGGGGACAGGGGCCCTTAATGAAAAACTGTTTTTT,CASGLGTGALNEKLFF
TRBV3-1/TRBV3-2,TRBJ2-7,-,few,TGTGCCAGCAGCCAACTTCAACGGGAGCAGTACTTC,CASSQLQREQYF
TRBV5-6,TRBJ2-7,TRBD2,-,TGTGCCAGCAGCTTGTTGAGCGGGGGATTTTACGAGCAGTACTTC,CASSLLSGGFYEQYF
TRBV7-9,TRBJ2-2,-,-,TGTGCCAGCAGCCTTGTAGCGGACAACACCGGGGAGCTGTTTTTT,CASSLVADNTGELFF
TRBV7-9,TRBJ1-6,-,-,TGTGCCAGCAGCGCCGACAGTTATAATTCACCCCTCCACTTT,CASSADSYNSPLHF
TRBV18,TRBJ2-7,TRBD1,-,TGTGCCAGCTCACCATCAGGGACAGGCTCCTACGAGCAGTACTTC,CASSPSGTGSYEQYF
TRBV7-2,TRBJ2-1,TRBD2,-,TGTGCCAGCAGCTTAGCTAGCGGGGGGGCCGCTAACAATGAGCAGTTCTTC,CASSLASGGAANNEQFF
TRBV6-2/TRBV6-3,TRBJ1-5,-,-,TGTGCCAGCACCCCCGCGGCTAATCAGCCCCAGCATTTT,CASTPAANQPQHF
TRBV27,TRBJ1-3,-,-,TGTGCCAGCAGTTTAGACAGTCGCTCTGGAAACACCATATATTTT,CASSLDSRSGNTIYF
TRBV6-2/TRBV6-3,TRBJ2-3,TRBD1,-,TGTGCCAGCAGTCCCGGACAGGCCGGCACAGATACGCAGTATTTT,CASSPGQAGTDTQYF
TRBV19,TRBJ1-3,-,-,TGTGCCAGTAGCCTACCTGAGAGCTCTGGAAACACCATATATTTT,CASSLPESSGNTIYF
TRBV7-9,TRBJ1-4,TRBD1,-,TGTGCCAGCAGCACCGGGACAGCTAATGAAAAACTGTTTTTT,CASSTGTANEKLFF
TRBV30,TRBJ2-2,TRBD1,-,TGTGCCTGGAGTCCACTCGGACAGGGCAACACCGGGGAGCTGTTTTTT,CAWSPLGQGNTGELFF
TRBV4-1,TRBJ2-7,-,-,TGCGCCAGCAGCCAAGTGCAGGAAGGCTACGAGCAGTACTTC,CASSQVQEGYEQYF